This entry is about one T cell receptor (beta chain). This specimen belongs to a study of blood T cell repertoires in COVID-19. The wider study: Samples of COVID-19 (acute and convalescent) were obtained from the United States, Italy and Spain. PBMCs, B-cell-depleted T cells, or T cells were the source of the cDNA or gDNA that made up the material.

Original processing notes: Using reference gene primer amplification, nucleated cell counts were estimated. Some clones are missing from TCRdb's copy, which holds only in-frame ones; the method was immunoSEQ multiplex PCR. The D gene and trimming were derived from the DNA, and the V and J assignments and clone size from that table. Of about 280,000 clones in the sample, 85% were seen once. The CDR3 totals 13 residues. Per germline, CDR1 SGDLS and CDR2 YYNGEE. Deletions cut 0 bases from V and 9 bases from J, with 12 bases between. The chain is built from TRBV9 and TRBJ1-2; the D is unclear. Sequencing was done on a sample of peripheral blood. The sequence derives from a man aged 50 to 60 with active or convalescent COVID-19. CDR3 sequence reads: CASSVEEGMSYTF. In DNA form, the CDR3 reads TGTGCCAGCAGCGTAGAAGAGGGTATGAGCTACACCTTC.